Listed here are 10 T cell receptor beta chains from one sample, sequenced in a study of cytomegalovirus exposure and HLA in healthy donors. 60 Vbeta and 13 Jbeta primers were used in PCR. Here immunoSEQ multiplex PCR was the method, and the copy in TCRdb shows in-frame clones only, minus some. The data show about 150,000 clones, 60% to 80% seen once. The source material was PBMCs. These receptor sequences come from a male donor in good health and CMV-seronegative.

This clone was seen a handful of times. The chain employs TRBV30 and TRBJ1-2; no clear D. Trimming left V 0 bases short and J 8 bases short, with 16 bases between. This CDR3 is 14 amino acids long. CDR1 and CDR2 from the germline V gene are GTSNPN and SVGIG (reference sequence). Here the CDR3 reads CAWSVPVVTWGYTF. CDR3 nucleotide sequence: TGTGCCTGGAGTGTACCAGTGGTTACCTGGGGCTACACCTTC.

The chain joins TRBV21-1 to TRBJ1-5. TRBV21-1 is tagged as a pseudogene. This CDR3 region has 14 residues. CDR3 DNA sequence: TGTGCCAGCACTCCACGGGGTCCCAATCAGCCCCAGCATTTT. The encoded protein is CASTPRGPNQPQHF.

This clone was recorded a few times. This sequence joins TRBV19 and TRBJ2-1; 10 bases are a match to TRBD2. The CDR3 has 17 amino acids. Trimming at V came to 3 bases and at J to 7 bases, leaving 12 bases not matched to a gene. Germline V gene data show CDR1 as LNHDA and CDR2 as SQIVND (reference sequence). For the CDR3, the DNA is TGTGCCAGTAGTATGGGATTGAAGCGGGAGGGCCGAAATGAGCAGTTCTTC. Amino acid sequence: CASSMGLKREGRNEQFF.

The V call is TRBV11-2, the J call TRBJ2-2; no clear D gene. Per germline, CDR1 SGHAT and CDR2 FQNNGV. Trimming cost V 5 bases and J 3 bases, with 7 bases left between them. The CDR3 length is 13 residues. The CDR3: CASSRAYTGELFF. The CDR3 DNA is TGTGCCAGCAGCCGAGCATACACCGGGGAGCTGTTTTTT. Together with reference TRBV11-2 and TRBJ2-2, the CDR3 gives the full variable domain: EAGVAQSPRYKIIEKRQSVAFWCNPISGHATLYWYQQILGQGPKLLIQFQNNGVVDDSQLPKDRFSAERLKGVDSTLKIQPAKLEDSAVYLCASSRAYTGELFFGEGSRLTVL.

This clone showed up just a few times. The CDR3 reads CASSPRQGLNYGYTF. Here the CDR3 DNA reads TGTGCCAGTAGTCCACGTCAGGGGCTCAACTATGGCTACACCTTC. The genes are TRBV19 and TRBJ1-2; possibly TRBD1 for D (6 bases). In germline, CDR1 is LNHDA, CDR2 SQIVND (reference sequence). V was clipped by 5 bases and J by 2 bases, with 15 bases between them. The CDR3 spans 15 residues.

The V and J genes are TRBV7-6 and TRBJ2-2; no clear D gene. Trimming stripped 0 bases from V and 6 bases from J, with 5 bases between. Germline CDR1 is SGHVS and CDR2 is FNYEAQ. CDR3 length: 13 residues. The CDR3 DNA reads as TGTGCCAGCAGCTTAGCGGGCTCCGGGGAGCTGTTTTTT. It translates to CASSLAGSGELFF. The whole variable domain, remainder taken from reference TRBV7-6 and TRBJ2-2, is GAGVSQSPRYKVTKRGQDVALRCDPISGHVSLYWYRQALGQGPEFLTYFNYEAQQDKSGLPNDRFSAERPEGSISTLTIQRTEQRDSAMYRCASSLAGSGELFFGEGSRLTVL.

CDR3 nucleotides: TGTGCCAGTAGTGTCCCGGGACAGGGGAGGACCATATATTTT. This encodes CASSVPGQGRTIYF. The chain has TRBV19 and TRBJ1-3, with 10 bases lining up with TRBD1. J gave up 10 bases and V 5 bases, and 8 bases lay outside the gene matches. This CDR3 comprises 14 residues. Germline lookup yields CDR1 LNHDA and CDR2 SQIVND (reference sequence).

The gene calls are TRBV11-3 and TRBJ2-7; D is unclear. The CDR3 runs to 15 residues. CDR1 and CDR2 from the germline V gene are SGHNT and YENEEA. With 5 bases removed from V and 0 bases from J, the gap between germline ends came to 14 bases. The CDR3 reads CASSQMAFDSYEQYF. CDR3 DNA sequence: TGTGCCAGCAGCCAAATGGCTTTTGACTCCTACGAGCAGTACTTC.

The chain employs TRBV14 and TRBJ2-2, with TRBD2 matching over 8 bases. CDR1 and CDR2 (germline): SGHDN, FVKESK. CDR3 length: 15 residues. After removal of 4 bases from V and 4 bases from J, the junction contained 5 bases not matched to a gene. CDR3 sequence (DNA): TGTGCCAGCAGCCCCCGGGGGGGTTCCACCGGGGAGCTGTTTTTT. It is translated as CASSPRGGSTGELFF.

V is TRBV2 and J is TRBJ2-7; the D gene is possibly TRBD2 (5 bases). This CDR3 has 13 residues. Germline assignment: CDR1 SNHLY and CDR2 FYNNEI. Trimming removed 11 bases from V and 2 bases from J, with 16 bases in between. As DNA, the CDR3 is TGTGCCGCTAAAGGACTCGGGCCCTACGAGCAGTACTTC. Amino acids: CAAKGLGPYEQYF.